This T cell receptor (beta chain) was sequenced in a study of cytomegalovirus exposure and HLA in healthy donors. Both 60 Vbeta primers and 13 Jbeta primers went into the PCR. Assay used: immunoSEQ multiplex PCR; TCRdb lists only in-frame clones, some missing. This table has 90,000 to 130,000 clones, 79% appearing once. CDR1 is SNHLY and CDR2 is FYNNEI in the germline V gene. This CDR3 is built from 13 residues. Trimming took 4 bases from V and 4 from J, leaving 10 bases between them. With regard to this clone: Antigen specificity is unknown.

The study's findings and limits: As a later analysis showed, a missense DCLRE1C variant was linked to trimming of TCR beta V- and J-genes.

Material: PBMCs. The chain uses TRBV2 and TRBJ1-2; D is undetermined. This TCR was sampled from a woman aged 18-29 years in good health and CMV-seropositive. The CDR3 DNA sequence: TGTGCCAGCAGTGTAATACAGATCTATGGCTACACCTTC. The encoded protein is CASSVIQIYGYTF.